The 19 T cell receptor beta chains presented below share a single source sample, sequenced in a study of T cell changes during pregnancy in multiple sclerosis. Produced via immunoSEQ multiplex PCR; TCRdb's table is partial and in-frame only. Found here are about 69,000 clones, approximately 91% of them singletons; the top ten hold 1.4%. The starting material was peripheral blood, obtained in the third trimester of pregnancy. These receptors originate from a female donor with multiple sclerosis, enrolled in a pregnancy study.

This rearrangement joins TRBV4-3 to TRBJ2-3, with D possibly TRBD2 on 7 matching bases. Germline V gene lookup returns CDR1 LGHNA and CDR2 YSLEER. Trimming shortened V by 0 bases and J by 2 bases, and 21 bases separated the two germline ends. The CDR3 totals 19 residues. This CDR3 is CASSQEISFGGGATDTQYF. DNA for the CDR3: TGCGCCAGCAGCCAAGAGATCAGTTTCGGTGGGGGGGCCACAGATACGCAGTATTTT.

The gene calls are TRBV9 and TRBJ2-1; 7 nucleotides match TRBD1. CDR1 is SGDLS, CDR2 YYNGEE, per germline. This CDR3 is 15 amino acids long. The J segment lost 8 bases and the V segment lost 0 bases, leaving 8 bases of the junction unmatched. CDR3: CASSVAHRGWDEQFF. The CDR3 bases are TGTGCCAGCAGCGTAGCGCACAGGGGATGGGATGAGCAGTTCTTC.

The chain has TRBV4-3 and TRBJ2-1; 8 nucleotides agree with TRBD1. J lost 0 bases, V lost 4 bases, and 8 bases had no gene match. Looked up from germline, CDR1 is LGHNA and CDR2 is YSLEER. The CDR3 is made up of 17 amino acids. The CDR3, as DNA: TGCGCCAGCAGCCCGGACAGGGTAGAGGGCTCCTACAATGAGCAGTTCTTC. This sequence encodes CASSPDRVEGSYNEQFF.

V is TRBV2 and J is TRBJ1-2; no firm D call. This CDR3 spans 12 amino acids. Germline V lookup: CDR1 SNHLY, CDR2 FYNNEI. V was cut by 7 bases and J by 8 bases, with 14 bases left in between. CDR3 sequence (DNA): TGTGCCAGCATGTTGGGAGTGCACGGCTACACCTTC. Its protein product is CASMLGVHGYTF.

The rearrangement links TRBV9 to TRBJ2-7, with a possible D match to TRBD2 (6 bases). The CDR3 is made up of 14 amino acids. Germline CDR1 is SGDLS and CDR2 is YYNGEE. V was cut by 0 bases and J by 2 bases, with 9 bases left in between. As DNA, the CDR3 is TGTGCCAGCAGCGTAGGGGGACTCACCTACGAGCAGTACTTC. It encodes CASSVGGLTYEQYF.

The chain recombines TRBV12-5 with TRBJ1-1; the D gene is possibly TRBD1 (6 bases). CDR1 and CDR2 (germline): LGHNT, FRNRAP. V lost 9 bases to trimming and J lost 1 base, with 18 bases between them. This CDR3 contains 15 residues. The CDR3 coding sequence is TGTGCTAGCACCCCGGGGCTGGGGGCGAACACTGAAGCTTTCTTT. Translated: CASTPGLGANTEAFF. Together with reference TRBV12-5 and TRBJ1-1, the CDR3 gives the full variable domain: DARVTQTPRHKVTEMGQEVTMRCQPILGHNTVFWYRQTMMQGLELLAYFRNRAPLDDSGMPKDRFSAEMPDATLATLKIQPSEPRDSAVYFCASTPGLGANTEAFFGQGTRLTVV.

The J gene is TRBJ1-3, the V gene TRBV11-2, with D unclear. V was clipped by 5 bases and J by 4 bases, with 6 bases between them. From germline, CDR1 is SGHAT and CDR2 FQNNGV. The CDR3 is 12 amino acids. The CDR3 spells CASSPRGNTIYF. CDR3 sequence (DNA): TGTGCCAGCAGCCCCCGGGGAAACACCATATATTTT.

The table lists this clone with a count of one. This chain joins TRBV18 and TRBJ1-2; D might be TRBD1 (5 bases). Germline lookup yields CDR1 KGHSH and CDR2 LQKENI. V was shortened by 3 bases and J by 0 bases, with 14 bases between the two germline ends. The CDR3 spans 16 residues. In DNA form, the CDR3 reads TGTGCCAGCTCACCCGGGTCTGGGGCAGCTAACTATGGCTACACCTTC. It is translated as CASSPGSGAANYGYTF.

V is TRBV10-1 and J is TRBJ2-3; perhaps TRBD1 as D (6 bases). The CDR3 sequence is 15 residues long. From germline, CDR1 is WNHNN and CDR2 SYGVQD (reference sequence). V was cut by 6 bases and J by 0 bases, with 13 bases left in between. Written as DNA, the CDR3 is TGCGCCAGCAGCCCCGGACAGTCTAGCACAGATACGCAGTATTTT. It codes for CASSPGQSSTDTQYF.

CDR3 amino acids: CASSRGLSSYNSPLHF. The DNA of the CDR3 is TGTGCCAGTAGTAGAGGGCTAAGCTCCTATAATTCACCCCTCCACTTT. The gene calls are TRBV19 and TRBJ1-6; D gene ambiguous. Germline CDR1 and CDR2: LNHDA and SQIVND (reference sequence). The V end was cut by 4 bases, the J end by 0 bases, with 10 bases between. CDR3 size: 16 residues.

This chain joins TRBV6-5 and TRBJ1-2; D ambiguous. Per the germline V gene, CDR1 is MNHEY and CDR2 is SVGAGI. This CDR3 comprises 14 residues. V lost 2 bases, J lost 3 bases, and 10 bases lay in between. The CDR3 loop is CASSYRGFDYGYTF. The CDR3 DNA is TGTGCCAGCAGTTACCGCGGGTTCGACTATGGCTACACCTTC.

The chain carries TRBV2 and TRBJ2-1; perhaps TRBD2 as D (5 bases). Between the trimmed V and J ends, which lost 5 bases and 8 bases, there was a span of 10 bases. The CDR3 has 12 amino acids. The V gene's germline CDR1 is SNHLY and CDR2 FYNNEI. The CDR3 DNA follows: TGTGCCAGCAGTAGAACGCGGGATGAGCAGTTCTTC. Encoded protein: CASSRTRDEQFF.

The CDR3 sequence: CASSPWTGGDTEAFF. The CDR3 DNA is TGTGCCAGCAGCCCATGGACAGGGGGGGACACTGAAGCTTTCTTT. V gene TRBV7-8 combines with J gene TRBJ1-1; 10 bases agree with TRBD1. J was trimmed by 3 bases and V by 5 bases; bases with no gene match: 6. The CDR3 is made up of 15 amino acids. Germline V gives CDR1 SGHVS, CDR2 FQNEAQ.

The chain carries TRBV2 and TRBJ1-6; tentative D call: TRBD1 (5 bases). V shed 3 bases and J shed 7 bases, with 10 bases lying between them. CDR1 and CDR2 (germline): SNHLY, FYNNEI. The CDR3 is 14 amino acids. The CDR3 protein is CASSDREGNSPLHF. CDR3 sequence (DNA): TGTGCCAGCAGTGACAGGGAGGGCAATTCACCCCTCCACTTT.

This chain joins TRBV7-9 and TRBJ1-1; D not certain. The germline CDR1 and CDR2 sequences are SEHNR and FQNEAQ (reference sequence). V shed 4 bases and J shed 7 bases, with 19 bases lying between them. The length of the CDR3 is 15 residues. In nucleotides, the CDR3 is TGTGCCAGCAGCTGGAGAGGGCGGATTGGGAATGAAGCTTTCTTT. It yields the protein CASSWRGRIGNEAFF.

This chain joins TRBV18 and TRBJ2-2; 13 bases match TRBD2. The junction had 7 bases not matched to a gene; V was cut back by 3 bases and J by 6 bases. CDR1 and CDR2 (germline): KGHSH, LQKENI. This CDR3 region has 17 residues. CDR3 sequence: CASSPSRTSGGPGELFF. In DNA, the CDR3 is TGTGCCAGCTCACCCTCCCGGACTAGCGGGGGACCCGGGGAGCTGTTTTTT.

The chain recombines TRBV5-1 with TRBJ2-7, with 9 bases lining up with TRBD1. Unmatched junction bases numbered 2, after V lost 0 bases and J lost 1 base. This CDR3 spans 15 amino acids. Germline CDR1 reads SGHRS; CDR2 reads YFSETQ. CDR3: CASSLDGTGSYEQYF. As DNA, the CDR3 is TGCGCCAGCAGCTTGGATGGGACAGGGTCCTACGAGCAGTACTTC.

This chain uses TRBV18 with TRBJ1-4; D is unclear. The CDR3 sequence is 17 residues long. Germline V lookup: CDR1 KGHSH, CDR2 LQKENI. The ends were cut back, 2 bases at V and 8 bases at J, with 21 bases in the middle. CDR3 nucleotide sequence: TGTGCCAGCTCACCATCCTCGGCAGGAGAGGGAGGGGAAAAACTGTTTTTT. This sequence encodes CASSPSSAGEGGEKLFF.

CDR3 in amino acids: CASSLVSGAPADTQYF. The CDR3 DNA follows: TGTGCCAGCAGCTTAGTCAGCGGGGCTCCCGCCGATACGCAGTATTTT. The chain is built from TRBV11-3 and TRBJ2-3; 7 nucleotides match TRBD2. Germline V gene sequence: CDR1 SGHNT, CDR2 YENEEA. With V trimmed by 1 base and J by 6 bases, 10 bases remained unmatched. The CDR3 spans 16 residues.